This T cell receptor beta chain was obtained from a study of T cell responses to AZD1222 COVID-19 vaccine. The CDR3 loop spans 14 amino acids. Germline V lookup: CDR1 SGHVS, CDR2 FQNEAQ. Trimming stripped 10 bases from V and 7 bases from J, with 20 bases between. Using immunoSEQ multiplex PCR, the repertoire was profiled, and TCRdb retains in-frame clones only, with some absent. The sample yields over 120,000 clones, roughly 92% seen once. The study, taken as a whole, reports: None of the repertoires were sampled until the peak T cell response had passed. Clonal diversity may have been underestimated in mostly white British donors.

With respect to this clone: Antigen unknown.

Specimen: peripheral blood, collected on day 0 of AZD1222 vaccination. This chain joins TRBV7-8 and TRBJ2-1; D is uncertain. The source is an adult in good health. The CDR3 spells CATKKQWGVNEQFF. Written as DNA, the CDR3 is TGTGCCACAAAAAAACAGTGGGGTGTAAATGAGCAGTTCTTC.